This T cell receptor (beta chain) appears in the sequencing data of a study of tumor-infiltrating lymphocytes in primary liver carcinoma. Study at large: The study enrolled male and female patients aged 30 to 69 years. Tumors were staged T1-T3 N0M0 and measured about 4 to 11 cm across.

TCR beta cDNA was made from 500 ng total RNA with a constant-region primer. Libraries covering TCR beta were generated through three nested multiplex PCR rounds (using a slightly modified ARM-PCR). A C-beta reverse primer was combined with TRBV1-TRBV30 forward primers in the first two PCR rounds, and each round had ten to eleven cycles. TCRdb re-analysed the multiplex PCR reads in MiXCR, keeping a single row per CDR3 protein. The sample includes 310,000 or so distinct CDR3 sequences, roughly two thirds of them seen just once. RNA isolated from unsorted whole blood supplied the blood RNA, with germline DNA also extracted. Investigators obtained four milliliters of peripheral blood ahead of surgery. Study conclusions and caveats: Researchers did not compare CD4+ and CD8+ repertoires, as samples were bulk unsorted.

About this clonotype: Its antigen is unidentified. A read error may account for a junction end that differs from germline.

The germline gives CDR1 SGHAT, CDR2 FQNNGV. The length of the CDR3 is 19 residues. The chain uses TRBV11-2 and TRBJ2-7; TRBD2 agrees at 10 bases. This sequence was found in a man between 40 and 49 years old with primary liver carcinoma and hepatitis B virus infection. The sample comprised peripheral blood. The CDR3 is CATSSTSGIRATVTYEQYF. CDR3 DNA sequence: TGTGCCACCAGCTCCACTAGCGGGATTCGCGCGACCGTTACTTACGAGCAGTACTTC.